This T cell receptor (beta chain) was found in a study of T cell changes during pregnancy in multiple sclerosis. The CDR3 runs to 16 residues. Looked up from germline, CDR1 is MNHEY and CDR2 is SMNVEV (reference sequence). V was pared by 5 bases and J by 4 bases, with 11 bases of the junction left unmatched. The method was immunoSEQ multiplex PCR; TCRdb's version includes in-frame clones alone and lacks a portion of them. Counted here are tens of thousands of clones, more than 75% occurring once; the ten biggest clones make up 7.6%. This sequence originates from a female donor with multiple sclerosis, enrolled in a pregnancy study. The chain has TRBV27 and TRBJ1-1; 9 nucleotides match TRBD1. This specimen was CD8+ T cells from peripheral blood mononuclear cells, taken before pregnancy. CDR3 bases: TGTGCCAGCAGTCCCGGACAGGGGTGGGTTATCACTGAAGCTTTCTTT. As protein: CASSPGQGWVITEAFF.